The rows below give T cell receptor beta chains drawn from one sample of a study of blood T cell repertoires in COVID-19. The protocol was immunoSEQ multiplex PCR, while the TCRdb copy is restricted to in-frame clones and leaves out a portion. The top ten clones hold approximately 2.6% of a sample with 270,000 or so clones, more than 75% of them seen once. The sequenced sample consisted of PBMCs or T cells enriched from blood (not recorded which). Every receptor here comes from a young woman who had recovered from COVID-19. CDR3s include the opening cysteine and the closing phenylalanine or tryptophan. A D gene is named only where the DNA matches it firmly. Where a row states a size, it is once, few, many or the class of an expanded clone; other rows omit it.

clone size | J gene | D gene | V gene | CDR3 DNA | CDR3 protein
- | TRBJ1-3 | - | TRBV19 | TGTGCCAGTAGTTTCGGACAGTCTGGAAACACCATATATTTT | CASSFGQSGNTIYF
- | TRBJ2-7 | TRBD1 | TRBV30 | TGTGCCTGGCTCCCGGACAGGGTGGCTCCGTACGAGCAGTACTTC | CAWLPDRVAPYEQYF
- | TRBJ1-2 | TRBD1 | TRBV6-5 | TGTGCCAGCTCACGACAGGGGCAAGGTGGCTACACCTTC | CASSRQGQGGYTF
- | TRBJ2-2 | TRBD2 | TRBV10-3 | TGTGCCATCAGTGCTACCGGGACTACCAACCGCGCTCCGAACACCGGGGAGCTGTTTTTT | CAISATGTTNRAPNTGELFF
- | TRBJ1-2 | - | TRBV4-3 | TGCGCCAGCAGCCAATTCCTGACAGGAGCTAACTATGGCTACACCTTC | CASSQFLTGANYGYTF
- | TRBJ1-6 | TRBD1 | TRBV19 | TGTGCCAGCCGCGAAACCGGGACAGCCAATTCACCCCTCCACTTT | CASRETGTANSPLHF
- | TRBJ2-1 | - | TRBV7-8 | TGTGCCAGCAGCTTAGCCTGGGCGGGACGAATCCTCAATGAGCAGTTCTTC | CASSLAWAGRILNEQFF
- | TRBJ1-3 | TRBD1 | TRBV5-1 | TGCGCCAGCAGCTTTGGGATACAGGGGTCCTCTGGAAACACCATATATTTT | CASSFGIQGSSGNTIYF
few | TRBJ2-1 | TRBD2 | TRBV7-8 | TGTGCCAGCAGCTTAGACAGGACTAGACCATACAATGAGCAGTTCTTC | CASSLDRTRPYNEQFF
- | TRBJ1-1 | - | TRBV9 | TGTGCCAGCAGCGTAGGGAGGGGAACTGAAGCTTTCTTT | CASSVGRGTEAFF
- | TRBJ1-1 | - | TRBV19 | TGTGCCAGTAGTATAGGCATTACACAGGTGATGAACACTGAAGCTTTCTTT | CASSIGITQVMNTEAFF
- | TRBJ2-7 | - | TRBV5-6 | TGTGCCAGCAGCTTGGCCCTCCGGGCCGAGGGCTACGAGCAGTACTTC | CASSLALRAEGYEQYF
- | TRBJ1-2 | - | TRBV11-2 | TGTGCCAGCAGCCTCACACGTGACTCAGGGGACCCTAACTATGGCTACACCTTC | CASSLTRDSGDPNYGYTF
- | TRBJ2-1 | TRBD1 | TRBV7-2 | TGTGCCAGCAGCTCGTGGACAGGGTCCTACAATGAGCAGTTCTTC | CASSSWTGSYNEQFF
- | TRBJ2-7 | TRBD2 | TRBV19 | TGTGCCAGTAGTATGGGAAGCGGGAGCCTTCCCCCCTACGAGCAGTACTTC | CASSMGSGSLPPYEQYF
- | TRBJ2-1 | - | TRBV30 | TGTGCCTGGAGTGTATGGGCCGGGGAGTCCTACAATGAGCAGTTCTTC | CAWSVWAGESYNEQFF
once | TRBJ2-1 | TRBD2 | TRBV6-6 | TGTGCCAGCAGCTCCGGGACGCAGTTTTCTAGCGGGGTCCACAATGAGCAGTTCTTC | CASSSGTQFSSGVHNEQFF
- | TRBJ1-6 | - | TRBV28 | TGTGCCAGCAGTTACAGGGTAGTTTCACCCCTCCACTTT | CASSYRVVSPLHF
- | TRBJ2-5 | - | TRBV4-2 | TGTGCCAGCAGCCGGGCGACAGGAATGACCCCAGAGACCCAGTACTTC | CASSRATGMTPETQYF
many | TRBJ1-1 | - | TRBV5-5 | TGTGCCAGCAGCAATGACAGACACACTGAAGCTTTCTTT | CASSNDRHTEAFF
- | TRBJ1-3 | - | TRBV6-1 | TGTGCCAGCAGTGAAGCCAGAGGCAACACCATATATTTT | CASSEARGNTIYF
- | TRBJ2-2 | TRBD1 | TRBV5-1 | TGCGCCAGCAGCCCCTGGTCAGGGGGCAACACCGGGGAGCTGTTTTTT | CASSPWSGGNTGELFF
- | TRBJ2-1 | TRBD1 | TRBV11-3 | TGTGCCAGCAGCCTAAGACAGGGCTCCTACAATGAGCAGTTCTTC | CASSLRQGSYNEQFF
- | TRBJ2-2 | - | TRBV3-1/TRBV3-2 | TGTGCCAGCAGCGCCAGACAGGTTACGGACACCGGGGAGCTGTTTTTT | CASSARQVTDTGELFF
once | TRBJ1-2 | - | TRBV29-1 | TGCAGCGTTGAAGACAGGGAGGGGGGCTACACCTTC | CSVEDREGGYTF
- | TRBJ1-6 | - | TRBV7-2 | TGTGCCAGCAGCTCGAGGACAGCCCATAATTCACCCCTCCACTTT | CASSSRTAHNSPLHF
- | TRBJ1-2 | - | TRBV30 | TGTGCCTGGAGGGCGGGACTCGTCGGCTATGGCTACACCTTC | CAWRAGLVGYGYTF
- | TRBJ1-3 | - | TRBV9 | TGTGCCAGCAGCGTAGGGCCAGGTAGCTCTGGAAACACCATATATTTT | CASSVGPGSSGNTIYF
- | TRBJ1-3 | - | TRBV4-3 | TGCGCCAGCAGCCACGGCAGGGGTTCTGGAAACACCATATATTTT | CASSHGRGSGNTIYF
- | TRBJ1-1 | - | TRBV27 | TGTGCCAGCACGACGGCAGGGATGAACACTGAAGCTTTCTTT | CASTTAGMNTEAFF
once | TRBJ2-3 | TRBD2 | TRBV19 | TGTGCCAGTAGTACGGGACTAGCGGGGCTCACAGATACGCAGTATTTT | CASSTGLAGLTDTQYF
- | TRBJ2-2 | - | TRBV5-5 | TGTGCCAGCAGCTTGGCCGGGCTAGCTTTCGGGGAGCTGTTTTTT | CASSLAGLAFGELFF
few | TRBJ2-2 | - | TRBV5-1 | TGCGCCAGCAGCTTGGCCTCTTCCACCGGGGAGCTGTTTTTT | CASSLASSTGELFF
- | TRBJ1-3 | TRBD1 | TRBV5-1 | TGCGCCAGCAGCTCAACAGGGGCTGGAAACACCATATATTTT | CASSSTGAGNTIYF
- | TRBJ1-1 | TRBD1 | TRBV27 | TGTGCCAGCACTGGACAGGGCACTGAAGCTTTCTTT | CASTGQGTEAFF
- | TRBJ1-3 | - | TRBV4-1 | TGCGCCAGCAGCCAAGATGGTGGCATAACTGGAAACACCATATATTTT | CASSQDGGITGNTIYF
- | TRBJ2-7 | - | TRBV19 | TGTGCCAGTAGTAGAAGCGGGCTAAACTACGAGCAGTACTTC | CASSRSGLNYEQYF
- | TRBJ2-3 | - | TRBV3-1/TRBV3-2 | TGTGCCAGCAGCCAAGATTTCGGGACTCGGGGAGATACGCAGTATTTT | CASSQDFGTRGDTQYF
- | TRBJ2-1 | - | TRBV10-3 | TGTGCCATCAGTGAACTAGCTAGCAGCTACAATGAGCAGTTCTTC | CAISELASSYNEQFF
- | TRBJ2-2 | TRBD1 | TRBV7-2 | TGTGCCAGCCGTCGACAGGGCACGAACACCGGGGAGCTGTTTTTT | CASRRQGTNTGELFF
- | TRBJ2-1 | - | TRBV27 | TGTGCCAGCAGTTTGGGAGCCCCCCCTTACAATGAGCAGTTCTTC | CASSLGAPPYNEQFF
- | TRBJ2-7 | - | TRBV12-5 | TGTGCTAGTGGTTTGCCGGGCGGACAATCGACCTACGAGCAGTACTTC | CASGLPGGQSTYEQYF
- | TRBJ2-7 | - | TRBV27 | TGTGCCATCGGACAAACCAACTACGAGCAGTACTTC | CAIGQTNYEQYF
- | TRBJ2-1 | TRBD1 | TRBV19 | TGTGCCAGTAGTCTCTATGGGGACAGCCAGCCCGACAATGAGCAGTTCTTC | CASSLYGDSQPDNEQFF
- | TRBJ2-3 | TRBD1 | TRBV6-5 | TGTGCCAGCGGCAGGGGGCATCAGGGCACAGATACGCAGTATTTT | CASGRGHQGTDTQYF
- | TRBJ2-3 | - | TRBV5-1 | TGCGCCAGCAGCTTGGCACAGGGCACAGATACGCAGTATTTT | CASSLAQGTDTQYF
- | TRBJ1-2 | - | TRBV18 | TGTGCCAGCTCACCACGGGGGACAACTACCGGGATCTATGGCTACACCTTC | CASSPRGTTTGIYGYTF
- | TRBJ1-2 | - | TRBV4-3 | TGCGCCAGCAGCCCTTTCGGTTTGGGCCAGGGTCTGGGTGGCTACACCTTC | CASSPFGLGQGLGGYTF
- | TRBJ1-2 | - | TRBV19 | TGTGCCAGTAGTATACTTGGGGCAGGGTATAGCTATGGCTACACCTTC | CASSILGAGYSYGYTF
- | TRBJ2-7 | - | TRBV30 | TGTGCCTGGAGCCCCGGCCGGGGGAGCTCCTACGAGCAGTACTTC | CAWSPGRGSSYEQYF
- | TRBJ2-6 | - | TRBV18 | TGTGCCAGCTCCCTGCAGGGTGACTCTGGGGCCAACGTCCTGACTTTC | CASSLQGDSGANVLTF
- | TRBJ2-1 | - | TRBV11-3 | TGTGCCAGCAGCCCCTCCAATCCCGGGTCATCGTACAATGAGCAGTTCTTC | CASSPSNPGSSYNEQFF
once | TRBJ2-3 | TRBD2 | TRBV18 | TGTGCCAGCTCACCGTCCCCTAGCGGGGGTAGGGATACGCAGTATTTT | CASSPSPSGGRDTQYF
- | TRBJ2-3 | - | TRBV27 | TGTGCCAGCAGTTCTGGGAGCGCGATAGATACGCAGTATTTT | CASSSGSAIDTQYF